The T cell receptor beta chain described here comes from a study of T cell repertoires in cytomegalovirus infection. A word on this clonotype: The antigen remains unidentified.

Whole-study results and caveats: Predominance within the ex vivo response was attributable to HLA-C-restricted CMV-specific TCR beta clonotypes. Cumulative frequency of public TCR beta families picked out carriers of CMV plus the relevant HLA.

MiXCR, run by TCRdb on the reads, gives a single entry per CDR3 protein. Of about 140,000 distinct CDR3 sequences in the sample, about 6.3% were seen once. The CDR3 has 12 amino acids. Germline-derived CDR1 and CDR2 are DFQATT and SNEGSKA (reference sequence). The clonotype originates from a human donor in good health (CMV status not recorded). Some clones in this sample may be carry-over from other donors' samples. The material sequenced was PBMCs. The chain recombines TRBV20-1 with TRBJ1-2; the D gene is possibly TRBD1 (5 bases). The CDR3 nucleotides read TGCACCTCCGTCCGGGGCGACTATGGCTACACCTTC. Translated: CTSVRGDYGYTF.